These 26 T cell receptor beta chains came from one sample sequenced in a study of siplizumab effects on memory and regulatory T cells. Measured with immunoSEQ multiplex PCR; TCRdb has only the in-frame clones, and not every one. The repertoire holds about 87,000 clones, with 90% to 95% as singletons. The specimen was non-Treg CD4+ T cells sorted from blood. Source of these receptors: a human donor in good health.

V is TRBV15 and J is TRBJ2-1; 8 bases fit TRBD2. This CDR3 is 16 amino acids long. V lost 0 bases to trimming and J lost 4 bases; unmatched junction nucleotides: 5. Germline CDR1 LNHNV, CDR2 YYDKDF (reference sequence). CDR3 in DNA: TGTGCCACCAGCAGAGATCCTAGCGGGTTGTACAATGAGCAGTTCTTC. Translated: CATSRDPSGLYNEQFF.

The chain recombines TRBV14 with TRBJ1-4; no firm D call. The CDR3 consists of 11 residues. V was clipped by 3 bases and J by 8 bases, with 4 bases between them. The germline V gene encodes CDR1 SGHDN and CDR2 FVKESK. CDR3 nucleotides: TGTGCCAGCAGCCATTCCGAAAAACTGTTTTTT. Amino acid sequence: CASSHSEKLFF.

This clone occurred once. The J gene is TRBJ2-1, the V gene TRBV11-2, with D tentatively TRBD1 or TRBD2 (5 bases each). The CDR3 has 16 amino acids. The germline V and J ends were trimmed by 1 base and 5 bases, with 15 bases remaining between them. Germline CDR1 reads SGHAT; CDR2 reads FQNNGV. DNA for the CDR3: TGTGCCAGCAGCTTAGTCTTGGGGGTAGGGGACAATGAGCAGTTCTTC. It translates to CASSLVLGVGDNEQFF.

The chain joins TRBV6-1 to TRBJ1-1; D is ambiguous. V lost 7 bases and J lost 3, with 12 bases in between. Germline V gives CDR1 MNHNS, CDR2 SASEGT. The CDR3 is made up of 13 amino acids. CDR3 in DNA: TGTGCCAGCATTGGTCTGGGCGACACTGAAGCTTTCTTT. Its protein is CASIGLGDTEAFF.

The CDR3 spells CASRPEDRLYEQYF. The DNA of the CDR3 is TGCGCCAGCAGACCCGAGGACAGGCTCTACGAGCAGTACTTC. This chain joins TRBV5-1 and TRBJ2-7; 7 nucleotides agree with TRBD1. Trimming took 5 bases from V and 3 from J; bases not matched to a gene: 8. The CDR3 runs 14 residues. Germline assignment: CDR1 SGHRS and CDR2 YFSETQ. The full variable domain, its missing parts supplied by reference TRBV5-1 and TRBJ2-7, is KAGVTQTPRYLIKTRGQQVTLSCSPISGHRSVSWYQQTPGQGLQFLFEYFSETQRNKGNFPGRFSGRQFSNSRSEMNVSTLELGDSALYLCASRPEDRLYEQYFGPGTRLTVT.

CDR3 region: CASSRQGSGEQYF. Written as DNA, the CDR3 is TGTGCCAGCAGCCGACAGGGCTCCGGCGAGCAGTACTTC. The chain links TRBV7-9 to TRBJ2-7; TRBD1 agrees at 7 bases. This CDR3 has 13 residues. J gave up 6 bases and V 5 bases, and 7 bases lay outside the gene matches. CDR1 is SEHNR and CDR2 is FQNEAQ in the germline V gene (reference sequence).

The chain employs TRBV9 and TRBJ1-2; D is perhaps TRBD1 (5 bases). V lost 0 bases and J lost 5, with 11 bases in between. This CDR3 is built from 14 residues. Germline V gives CDR1 SGDLS, CDR2 YYNGEE. DNA for the CDR3: TGTGCCAGCAGCGTAGATTGGCAGGGTTATGGCTACACCTTC. This translates into CASSVDWQGYGYTF.

The chain has TRBV29-1 and TRBJ2-7; 10 bases are shared with TRBD1. The germline CDR1 and CDR2 sequences are SQVTM and ANQGSEA. V lost 1 base to trimming and J lost 1 base; unmatched junction nucleotides: 10. This CDR3 is built from 17 residues. CDR3 DNA sequence: TGCAGCGTTGAAGGGACGGACCGGGACAGGGGATCCTACGAGCAGTACTTC. Translation: CSVEGTDRDRGSYEQYF.

The chain uses TRBV19 and TRBJ2-7; TRBD1 might be the D (6 bases). Trimming cost V 1 base and J 5 bases, with 9 bases left between them. The length of the CDR3 is 13 residues. Germline V gives CDR1 LNHDA, CDR2 SQIVND (reference sequence). CDR3 in DNA: TGTGCCAGTAGTATAGCCCAGGGGAACGAGCAGTACTTC. Translating gives CASSIAQGNEQYF. Variable domain in full (rest from reference TRBV19 and TRBJ2-7): DGGITQSPKYLFRKEGQNVTLSCEQNLNHDAMYWYRQDPGQGLRLIYYSQIVNDFQKGDIAEGYSVSREKKESFPLTVTSAQKNPTAFYLCASSIAQGNEQYFGPGTRLTVT.

The chain is built from TRBV11-3 and TRBJ2-3, with 7 bases lining up with TRBD1. CDR3 size: 16 residues. The germline CDR1 and CDR2 sequences are SGHNT and YENEEA. Trimming cost V 5 bases and J 0 bases; bases outside gene matches: 8. The CDR3 region has the DNA TGTGCCAGCAGCCTCCAGGGGGAGCCTAGCACAGATACGCAGTATTTT. This translates into CASSLQGEPSTDTQYF.

The gene calls are TRBV7-9 and TRBJ2-2; TRBD1 might be the D (5 bases). The germline V and J ends were trimmed by 2 bases and 6 bases, with 22 bases remaining between them. Germline CDR1 SEHNR, CDR2 FQNEAQ (reference sequence). There are 18 residues in the CDR3. CDR3 DNA: TGTGCCAGCAGCTTAAGAGAGCTATTCCAGGGTTTACCCGGGGAGCTGTTTTTT. This translates into CASSLRELFQGLPGELFF.

The rearrangement uses TRBV5-1 and TRBJ2-1; 11 nucleotides agree with TRBD1. The trim removed 4 bases at V and 4 bases at J, leaving 4 bases unmatched. Germline loops: CDR1 SGHRS, CDR2 YFSETQ. There are 15 residues in the CDR3. The CDR3 DNA reads TGCGCCAGCAGCGGGACAGGGGGAGGTTACAATGAGCAGTTCTTC. This translates into CASSGTGGGYNEQFF.

The rearrangement links TRBV15 to TRBJ1-3; no definite D call. This CDR3 has 14 amino acids. Trimming removed 3 bases at V and 0 bases at J, with 6 bases between. CDR1 and CDR2 (germline): LNHNV, YYDKDF (reference sequence). CDR3 region: CATSSSGSGNTIYF. CDR3 DNA: TGTGCCACCAGCAGTTCGGGCTCTGGAAACACCATATATTTT.

The chain couples TRBV7-2 to TRBJ1-1, with a possible D match to TRBD1 (5 bases). Germline CDR1 is SGHTA and CDR2 is FQGNSA. V was shortened by 4 bases and J by 5 bases, with 14 bases between the two germline ends. The CDR3 has 14 residues. CDR3 bases: TGTGCCAGCAGCTCAATGAGTCAGGGTACTGAAGCTTTCTTT. Protein sequence: CASSSMSQGTEAFF.

The chain has TRBV15 and TRBJ1-4, with 9 positions matching TRBD1. V lost 1 base and J lost 6; bases outside the gene matches: 9. The V gene's germline CDR1 is LNHNV and CDR2 YYDKDF (reference sequence). The CDR3 length is 17 residues. The chain's CDR3 is CATSRAPGQGFDEKLFF. CDR3 in DNA: TGTGCCACCAGCAGAGCCCCCGGACAGGGGTTCGATGAAAAACTGTTTTTT.

About this clone: The junction differs from germline at one of its ends, possibly a read error. This sequence joins TRBV20-1 and TRBJ2-1; 8 nucleotides align to TRBD2. This CDR3 comprises 11 residues. The germline gives CDR1 DFQATT, CDR2 SNEGSKA (reference sequence). CDR3 sequence (DNA): TGCAGTGCTAGCCTAAGCGGGAGAGTTGTCTTC. Translation: CSASLSGRVVF.

The DNA of the CDR3 is TGTGCCAGCAGCGTAGCCCCTGGCGATGAAAAACTGTTTTTT. It codes for CASSVAPGDEKLFF. The chain couples TRBV9 to TRBJ1-4; D uncertain. The CDR3 runs 14 residues. CDR1 SGDLS and CDR2 YYNGEE come from the germline V gene. V lost 0 bases and J lost 6, with 9 bases in between.

V gene TRBV30 combines with J gene TRBJ2-7; 7 bases map to TRBD1. CDR1 is GTSNPN and CDR2 is SVGIG in the germline V gene (reference sequence). V lost 6 bases to trimming and J lost 3 bases; unmatched junction nucleotides: 5. The CDR3 totals 12 residues. The CDR3 DNA is TGTGCCTGCAGACAGGGTCACTACGAGCAGTACTTC. This sequence encodes CACRQGHYEQYF.

The rearrangement uses TRBV5-6 and TRBJ1-1; no firm D call. Trimming pared 2 bases from V and 0 bases from J, leaving 5 bases between. CDR1 is SGHDT, CDR2 YYEEEE, per germline. The CDR3 runs to 13 residues. The CDR3 nucleotides read TGTGCCAGCAGCTTATTAATGAACACTGAAGCTTTCTTT. This codes for CASSLLMNTEAFF.

This chain joins TRBV7-9 and TRBJ1-5, with 11 bases lining up with TRBD1. The trim removed 6 bases at V and 5 bases at J, leaving 9 bases unmatched. The CDR3 covers 16 residues. Germline V gives CDR1 SEHNR, CDR2 FQNEAQ (reference sequence). The CDR3 reads CASSRTGGLGDQPQHF. The CDR3 region has the DNA TGTGCCAGCAGTCGGACAGGGGGCTTAGGTGATCAGCCCCAGCATTTT.

This sequence joins TRBV4-1 and TRBJ1-3, with no clear D. The germline CDR1 and CDR2 sequences are MGHRA and YSYEKL. There are 13 residues in the CDR3. Trimming removed 3 bases from V and 4 bases from J, with 7 bases in between. The CDR3 DNA reads TGCGCCAGCAGCCAGCGGTTGGGAAACACCATATATTTT. Translated: CASSQRLGNTIYF.

The genes are TRBV27 and TRBJ1-3, with D perhaps matching TRBD1 (6 bases). CDR1 is MNHEY and CDR2 is SMNVEV in the germline V gene (reference sequence). V shed 4 bases and J shed 3 bases, with 13 bases lying between them. The length of the CDR3 is 15 residues. The CDR3 nucleotides are TGTGCCAGCAGTTCTGAGAGGGGGTATGGAAACACCATATATTTT. Its protein product is CASSSERGYGNTIYF.

The V call is TRBV10-3, the J call TRBJ2-7; D could derive from TRBD1 or TRBD2 (5 bases each). V was trimmed by 2 bases and J by 1 base, leaving 12 bases between them. The CDR3 has 15 residues. Per germline, CDR1 ENHRY and CDR2 SYGVKD. Here the CDR3 DNA reads TGTGCCATCAGTGAGGGGGACGGGCCTTCCTACGAGCAGTACTTC. Encoded protein: CAISEGDGPSYEQYF.

The chain employs TRBV5-1 and TRBJ2-2; D is ambiguous. The germline V and J ends were trimmed by 0 bases and 4 bases, with 10 bases remaining between them. The CDR3 covers 15 residues. CDR1 is SGHRS and CDR2 is YFSETQ in the germline V gene. CDR3 protein: CASSLVPLATGELFF. The CDR3 DNA is TGCGCCAGCAGCTTGGTTCCCTTGGCCACCGGGGAGCTGTTTTTT.

This CDR3 reads CAWSPTLSSYNSPLHF. CDR3 nucleotide sequence: TGTGCCTGGAGTCCCACATTGAGCTCCTATAATTCACCCCTCCACTTT. V is TRBV30 and J is TRBJ1-6; D not certain. The V end lost 2 bases, the J end lost 0 bases, and 11 bases lay between the germline ends. This CDR3 contains 16 residues. Per the germline V gene, CDR1 is GTSNPN and CDR2 is SVGIG (reference sequence).

The chain employs TRBV5-1 and TRBJ2-2; a weak D match, TRBD1 (6 bases). The CDR3 runs 15 residues. CDR1 and CDR2 (germline): SGHRS, YFSETQ. Trimming left V 0 bases short and J 6 bases short, with 12 bases between. The CDR3 protein is CASSLARAGAGELFF. In nucleotides, the CDR3 is TGCGCCAGCAGCTTGGCCAGGGCAGGGGCCGGGGAGCTGTTTTTT.